The TCR delta chain under discussion was sequenced for a study of Vδ1+ human thymocytes. General observations from the study: Thymic TRG and TRD repertoires appeared highly polyclonal. Unexpected Vdelta2 sequences could cause misinterpretation of bulk repertoire data.

The CDR3 totals 20 residues. The V gene's germline CDR1 is TSWWSYY and CDR2 QGS. Trimming took 1 base from V and 3 from J; bases not matched to a gene: 14. Concerning this clone itself: Its antigen is unknown.

Sequences come from RNA converted to cDNA by reverse transcription. CDR3 amplicons came from multiplex PCR with pooled V-gene forward and constant-region reverse primers. TCRdb re-called the multiplex PCR reads through CATT. The table lists about 50,000 delta-chain clones, approximately 16% of them singletons, with under 0.5% in the top ten. This receptor was taken from a girl in the first two years of life who had congenital heart surgery. Sequencing was carried out using Vdelta1+ gamma-delta thymocytes from the thymus. Subset given: FACS-sorted CD3+ TCRalphabeta- TCRVdelta1+ TCRVdelta2- thymocytes. This chain links TRDV1 with TRDJ1; TRDD3 matches at 13 bases. The CDR3 DNA is TGTGCTCTTGGGGAACCGAGGGTACGGTTCACTGGGGGATACGCCGATAAACTCATCTTT. This codes for CALGEPRVRFTGGYADKLIF.